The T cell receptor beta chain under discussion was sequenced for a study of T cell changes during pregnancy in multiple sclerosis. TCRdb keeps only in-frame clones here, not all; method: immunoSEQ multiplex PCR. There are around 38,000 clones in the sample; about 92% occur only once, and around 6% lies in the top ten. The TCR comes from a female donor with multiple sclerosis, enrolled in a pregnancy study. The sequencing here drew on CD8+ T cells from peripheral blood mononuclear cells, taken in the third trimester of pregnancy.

CDR3 nucleotide sequence: TGTGCCAGCAGCCCAGGGAGGCCTGAAGCTTTCTTT. Its protein product is CASSPGRPEAFF. The genes are TRBV13 and TRBJ1-1; possible D gene TRBD1, 5 bases. The CDR3 has 12 amino acids. The germline CDR1 and CDR2 sequences are PRHDT and FYEKMQ (reference sequence). The V end lost 5 bases, the J end lost 6 bases, and 10 bases lay between the germline ends.